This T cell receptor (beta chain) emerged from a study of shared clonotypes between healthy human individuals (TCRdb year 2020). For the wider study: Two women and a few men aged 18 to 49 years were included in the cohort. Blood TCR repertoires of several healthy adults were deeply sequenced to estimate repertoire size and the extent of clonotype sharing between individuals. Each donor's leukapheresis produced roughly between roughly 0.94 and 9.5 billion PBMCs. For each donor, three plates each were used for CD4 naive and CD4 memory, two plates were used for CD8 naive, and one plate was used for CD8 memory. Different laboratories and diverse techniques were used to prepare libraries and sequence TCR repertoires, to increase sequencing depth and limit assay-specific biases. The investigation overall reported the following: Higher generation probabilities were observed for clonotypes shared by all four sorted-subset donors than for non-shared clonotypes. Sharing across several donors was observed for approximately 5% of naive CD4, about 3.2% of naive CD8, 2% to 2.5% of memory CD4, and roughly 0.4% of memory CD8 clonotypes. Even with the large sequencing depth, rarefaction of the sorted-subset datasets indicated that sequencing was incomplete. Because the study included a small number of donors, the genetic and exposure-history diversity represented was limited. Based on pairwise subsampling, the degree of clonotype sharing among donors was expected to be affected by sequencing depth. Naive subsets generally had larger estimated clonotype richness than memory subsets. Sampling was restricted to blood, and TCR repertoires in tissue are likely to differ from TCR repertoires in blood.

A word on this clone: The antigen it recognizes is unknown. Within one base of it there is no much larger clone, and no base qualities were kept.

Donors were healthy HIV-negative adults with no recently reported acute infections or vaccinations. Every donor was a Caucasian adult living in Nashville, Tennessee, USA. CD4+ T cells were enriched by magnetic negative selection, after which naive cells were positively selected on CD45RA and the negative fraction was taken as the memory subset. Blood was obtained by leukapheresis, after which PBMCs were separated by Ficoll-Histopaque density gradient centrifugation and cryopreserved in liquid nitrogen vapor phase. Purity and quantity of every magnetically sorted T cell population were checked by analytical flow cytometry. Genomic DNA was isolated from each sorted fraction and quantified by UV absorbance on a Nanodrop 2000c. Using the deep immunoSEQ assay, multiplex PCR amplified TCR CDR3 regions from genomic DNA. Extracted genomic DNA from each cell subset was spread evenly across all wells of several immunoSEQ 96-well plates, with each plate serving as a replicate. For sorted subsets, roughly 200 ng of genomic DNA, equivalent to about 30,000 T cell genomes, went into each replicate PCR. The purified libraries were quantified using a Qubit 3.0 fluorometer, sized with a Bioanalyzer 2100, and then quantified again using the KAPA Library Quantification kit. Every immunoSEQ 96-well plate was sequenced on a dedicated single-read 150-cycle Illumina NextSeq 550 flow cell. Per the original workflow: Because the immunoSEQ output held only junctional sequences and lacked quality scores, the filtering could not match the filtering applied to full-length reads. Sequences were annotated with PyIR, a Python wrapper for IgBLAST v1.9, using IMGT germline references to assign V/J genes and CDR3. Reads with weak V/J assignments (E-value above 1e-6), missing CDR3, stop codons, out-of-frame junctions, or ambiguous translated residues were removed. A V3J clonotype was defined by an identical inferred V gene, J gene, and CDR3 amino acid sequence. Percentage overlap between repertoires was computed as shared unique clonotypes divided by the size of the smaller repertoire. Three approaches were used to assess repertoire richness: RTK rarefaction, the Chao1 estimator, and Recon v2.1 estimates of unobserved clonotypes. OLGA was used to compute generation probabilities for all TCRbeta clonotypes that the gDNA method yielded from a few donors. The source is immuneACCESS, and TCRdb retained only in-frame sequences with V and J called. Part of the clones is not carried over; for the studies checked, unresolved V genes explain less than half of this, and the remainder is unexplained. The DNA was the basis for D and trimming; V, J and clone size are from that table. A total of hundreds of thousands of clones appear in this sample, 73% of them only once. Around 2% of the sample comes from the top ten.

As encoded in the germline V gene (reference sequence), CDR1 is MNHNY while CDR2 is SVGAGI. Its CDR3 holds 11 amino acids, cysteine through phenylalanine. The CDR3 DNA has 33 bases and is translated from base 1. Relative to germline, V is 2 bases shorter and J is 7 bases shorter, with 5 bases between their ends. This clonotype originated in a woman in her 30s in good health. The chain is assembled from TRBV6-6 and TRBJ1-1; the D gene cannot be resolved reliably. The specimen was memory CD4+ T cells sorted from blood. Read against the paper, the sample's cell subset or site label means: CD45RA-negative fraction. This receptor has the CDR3 CASSYVGEAFF. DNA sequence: TGTGCCAGCAGTTACGTCGGTGAAGCTTTCTTT.